This TCR beta chain was retrieved from a study of blood T cells in healthy people across ages. Then a second PCR, running about 6 to 12 cycles, was carried out with a sample-barcoded 5' primer and a J-beta primer mix. A single record per CDR3 protein comes from TCRdb applying MiXCR to the 5' RACE reads. The data hold 780,000 or so distinct CDR3 sequences, with just over 55% observed a single time. On this clonotype itself: Its antigen remains unidentified.

Peripheral blood from each donor was collected in a volume of approximately 10 milliliters. Study-wide points: Getting older went along with TCR beta diversity per million T cells dropping roughly linearly.

Sequencing was performed on blood. The receptor was derived from a man aged 35-49 years in good health.

In DNA, the CDR3 is TGTGCTAGCTCCCAAGGAACAGATCGCACAGATACGCAGTATTTT. Translation gives CASSQGTDRTDTQYF. This chain uses TRBV7-7 with TRBJ2-3; D ambiguous. The CDR3 runs to 15 residues. The V gene's germline CDR1 is SSHAT and CDR2 FNYEAQ (reference sequence).